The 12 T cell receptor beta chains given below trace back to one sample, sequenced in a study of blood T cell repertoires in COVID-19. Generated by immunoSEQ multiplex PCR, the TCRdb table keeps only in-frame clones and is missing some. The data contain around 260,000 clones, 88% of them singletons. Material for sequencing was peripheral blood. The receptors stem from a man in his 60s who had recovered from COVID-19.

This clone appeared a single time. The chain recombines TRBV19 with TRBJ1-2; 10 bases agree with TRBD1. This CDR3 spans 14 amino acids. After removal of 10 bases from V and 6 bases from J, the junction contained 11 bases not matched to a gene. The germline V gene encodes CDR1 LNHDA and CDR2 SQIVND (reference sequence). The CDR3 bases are TGTGCCACCCGTGAGACAGGGGGCTTACATGGCTACACCTTC. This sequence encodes CATRETGGLHGYTF.

The CDR3 region has the DNA TGTGCCAGCAGCCCACGACTAGCGGGGGGGCGCGGCACAGATACGCAGTATTTT. Translation gives CASSPRLAGGRGTDTQYF. The V gene is TRBV4-2, the J gene TRBJ2-3; 14 nucleotides line up with TRBD2. In germline, CDR1 is LGHNA, CDR2 YNFKEQ. The V gene end was trimmed by 4 bases and the J gene end by 1 base; junction bases not matched to a gene: 7. The CDR3 has 18 residues.

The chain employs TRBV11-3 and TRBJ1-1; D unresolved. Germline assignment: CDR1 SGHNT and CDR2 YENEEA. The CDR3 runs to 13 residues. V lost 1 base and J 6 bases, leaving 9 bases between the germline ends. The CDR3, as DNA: TGTGCCAGCAGCTTAGGGCTTTCGTCTGAAGCTTTCTTT. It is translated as CASSLGLSSEAFF.

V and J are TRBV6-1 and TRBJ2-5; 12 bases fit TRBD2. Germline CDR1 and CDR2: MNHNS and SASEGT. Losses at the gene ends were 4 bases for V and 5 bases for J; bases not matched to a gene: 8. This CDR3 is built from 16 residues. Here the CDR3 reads CASSGRLAGVRETQYF. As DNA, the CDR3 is TGTGCCAGCAGTGGCCGACTAGCGGGGGTTCGGGAGACCCAGTACTTC.

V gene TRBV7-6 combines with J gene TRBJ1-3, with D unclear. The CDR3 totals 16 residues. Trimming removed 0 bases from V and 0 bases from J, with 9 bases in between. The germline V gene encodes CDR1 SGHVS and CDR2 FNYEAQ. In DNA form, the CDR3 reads TGTGCCAGCAGCTTAGCAGTGGCTTACTCTGGAAACACCATATATTTT. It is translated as CASSLAVAYSGNTIYF. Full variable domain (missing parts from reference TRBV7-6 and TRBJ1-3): GAGVSQSPRYKVTKRGQDVALRCDPISGHVSLYWYRQALGQGPEFLTYFNYEAQQDKSGLPNDRFSAERPEGSISTLTIQRTEQRDSAMYRCASSLAVAYSGNTIYFGEGSWLTVV.

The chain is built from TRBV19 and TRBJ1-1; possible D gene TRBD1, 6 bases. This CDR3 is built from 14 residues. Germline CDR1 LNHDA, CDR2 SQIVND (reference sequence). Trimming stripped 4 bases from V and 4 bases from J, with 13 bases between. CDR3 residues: CASSTGALGTEAFF. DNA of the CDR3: TGTGCCAGTAGTACAGGGGCCTTGGGCACTGAAGCTTTCTTT. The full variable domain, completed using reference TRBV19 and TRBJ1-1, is DGGITQSPKYLFRKEGQNVTLSCEQNLNHDAMYWYRQDPGQGLRLIYYSQIVNDFQKGDIAEGYSVSREKKESFPLTVTSAQKNPTAFYLCASSTGALGTEAFFGQGTRLTVV.

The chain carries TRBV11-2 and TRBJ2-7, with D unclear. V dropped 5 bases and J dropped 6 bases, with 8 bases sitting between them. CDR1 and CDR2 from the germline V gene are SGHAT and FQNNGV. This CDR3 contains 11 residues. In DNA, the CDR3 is TGTGCCAGCAGCCGAGGAGCCGAGCAGTACTTC. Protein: CASSRGAEQYF.

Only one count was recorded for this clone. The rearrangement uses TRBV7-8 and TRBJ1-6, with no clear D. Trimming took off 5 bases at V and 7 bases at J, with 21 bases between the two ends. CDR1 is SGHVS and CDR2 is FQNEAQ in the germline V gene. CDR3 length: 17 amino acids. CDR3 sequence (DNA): TGTGCCAGCAGCCTCACAAGCCTGGCGGAGGTGAATTCACCCCTCCACTTT. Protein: CASSLTSLAEVNSPLHF.

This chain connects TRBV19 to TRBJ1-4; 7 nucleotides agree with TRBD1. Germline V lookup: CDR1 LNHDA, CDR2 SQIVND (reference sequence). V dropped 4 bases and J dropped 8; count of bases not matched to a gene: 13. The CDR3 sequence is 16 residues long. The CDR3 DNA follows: TGTGCCAGTAGTACCCCTAACAGGGGCCACGGGGAAAAACTGTTTTTT. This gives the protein CASSTPNRGHGEKLFF.

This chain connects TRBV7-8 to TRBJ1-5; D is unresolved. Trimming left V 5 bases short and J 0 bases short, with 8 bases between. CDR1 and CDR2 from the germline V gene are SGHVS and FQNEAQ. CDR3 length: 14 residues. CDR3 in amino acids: CASSENYSNQPQHF. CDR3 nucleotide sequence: TGTGCCAGCAGCGAGAATTATAGCAATCAGCCCCAGCATTTT.

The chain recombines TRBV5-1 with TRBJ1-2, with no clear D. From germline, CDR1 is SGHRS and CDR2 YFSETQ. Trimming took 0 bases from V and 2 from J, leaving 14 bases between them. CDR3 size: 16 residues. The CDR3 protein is CASSLASQNPNYGYTF. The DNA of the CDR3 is TGCGCCAGCAGCTTGGCTAGCCAAAATCCCAACTATGGCTACACCTTC. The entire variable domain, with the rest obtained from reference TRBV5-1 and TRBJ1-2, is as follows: KAGVTQTPRYLIKTRGQQVTLSCSPISGHRSVSWYQQTPGQGLQFLFEYFSETQRNKGNFPGRFSGRQFSNSRSEMNVSTLELGDSALYLCASSLASQNPNYGYTFGSGTRLTVV.

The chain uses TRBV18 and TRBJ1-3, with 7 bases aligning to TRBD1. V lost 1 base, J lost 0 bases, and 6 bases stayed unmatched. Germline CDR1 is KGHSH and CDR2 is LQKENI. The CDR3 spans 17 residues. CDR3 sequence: CASSPLGTADSGNTIYF. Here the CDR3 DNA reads TGTGCCAGCTCACCACTCGGGACAGCAGACTCTGGAAACACCATATATTTT. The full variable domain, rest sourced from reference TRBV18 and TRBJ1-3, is NAGVMQNPRHLVRRRGQEARLRCSPMKGHSHVYWYRQLPEEGLKFMVYLQKENIIDESGMPKERFSAEFPKEGPSILRIQQVVRGDSAAYFCASSPLGTADSGNTIYFGEGSWLTVV.